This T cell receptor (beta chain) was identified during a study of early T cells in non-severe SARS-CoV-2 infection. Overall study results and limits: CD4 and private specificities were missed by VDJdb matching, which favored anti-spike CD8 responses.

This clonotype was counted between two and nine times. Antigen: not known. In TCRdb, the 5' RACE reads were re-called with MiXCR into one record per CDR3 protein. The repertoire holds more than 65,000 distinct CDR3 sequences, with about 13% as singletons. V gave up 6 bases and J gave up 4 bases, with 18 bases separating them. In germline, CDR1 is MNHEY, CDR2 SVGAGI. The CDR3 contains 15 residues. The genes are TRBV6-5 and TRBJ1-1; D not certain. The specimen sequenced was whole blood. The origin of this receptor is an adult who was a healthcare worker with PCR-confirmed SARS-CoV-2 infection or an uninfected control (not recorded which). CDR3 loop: CASSPVVRRGTEAFF. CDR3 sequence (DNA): TGTGCCAGCAGCCCCGTAGTCCGGCGGGGCACTGAAGCTTTCTTT.